This T cell receptor (beta chain) was sequenced during a study of T cells in Graves' hyperthyroidism and ophthalmopathy. The study, taken as a whole, reports: The majority of expanded thyroid clonotypes above 0.001 also appeared in blood.

V was pared by 6 bases and J by 4 bases, with 3 bases between. The germline CDR1 and CDR2 sequences are SQVTM and ANQGSEA. This CDR3 is 9 amino acids long. RNA transcripts yielded amplified TCR beta CDR3 regions. The TCR CDR3 first-round RT-PCR relied on the HTBI primer set. TCRdb itself ran the multiplex PCR reads through MiXCR, one entry per CDR3 protein. The repertoire holds about 840,000 distinct CDR3 sequences, with around 38% as singletons. This clonotype was seen only once. Its antigen is as yet unknown. The chain uses TRBV29-1 and TRBJ2-5, with D unclear. This sequence was found in a man aged 18 to 30 with Graves' hyperthyroidism. The sample comprised blood. CDR3: CSVAETQYF. The CDR3 DNA follows: TGCAGCGTCGCAGAGACCCAGTACTTC.